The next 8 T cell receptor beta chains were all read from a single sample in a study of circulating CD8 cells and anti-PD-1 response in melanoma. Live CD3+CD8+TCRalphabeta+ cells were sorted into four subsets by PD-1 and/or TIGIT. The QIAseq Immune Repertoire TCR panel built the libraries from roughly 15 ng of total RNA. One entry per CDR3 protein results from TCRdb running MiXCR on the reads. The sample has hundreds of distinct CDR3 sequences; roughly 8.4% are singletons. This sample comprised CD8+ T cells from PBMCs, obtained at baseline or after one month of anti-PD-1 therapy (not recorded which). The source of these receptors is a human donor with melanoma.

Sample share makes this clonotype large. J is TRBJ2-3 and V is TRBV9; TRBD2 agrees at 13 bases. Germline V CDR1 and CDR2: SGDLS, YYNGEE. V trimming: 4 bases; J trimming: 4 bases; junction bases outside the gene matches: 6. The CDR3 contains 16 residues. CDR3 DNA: TGTGCCAGCAGCCCCCTCACTAGCGGGGGGGCAGATACGCAGTATTTT. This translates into CASSPLTSGGADTQYF.

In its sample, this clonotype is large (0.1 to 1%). DNA for the CDR3: TGTGCCAGTAGTATAGATCGGGACAGCGATACCTACGAGCAGTACTTC. It codes for CASSIDRDSDTYEQYF. This sequence joins TRBV19 and TRBJ2-7; TRBD1 matches at 7 bases. Germline assignment: CDR1 LNHDA and CDR2 SQIVND (reference sequence). V lost 0 bases to trimming and J lost 2 bases; unmatched junction nucleotides: 7. The CDR3 is made up of 16 amino acids.

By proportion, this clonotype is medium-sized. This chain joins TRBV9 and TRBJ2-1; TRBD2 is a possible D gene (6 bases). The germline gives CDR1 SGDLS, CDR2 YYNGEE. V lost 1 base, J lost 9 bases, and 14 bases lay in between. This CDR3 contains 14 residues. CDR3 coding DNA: TGTGCCAGCAGCGTATTAATGCGGGATACTGAGCAGTTCTTC. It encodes CASSVLMRDTEQFF.

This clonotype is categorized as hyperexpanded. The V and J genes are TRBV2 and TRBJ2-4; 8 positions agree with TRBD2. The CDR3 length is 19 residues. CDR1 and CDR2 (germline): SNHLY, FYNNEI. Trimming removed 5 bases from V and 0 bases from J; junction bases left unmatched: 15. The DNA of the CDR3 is TGTGCCAGCAGTCAATGGAGAAGCGGGAGAGTCCTAGCCAAAAACATTCAGTACTTC. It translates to CASSQWRSGRVLAKNIQYF.

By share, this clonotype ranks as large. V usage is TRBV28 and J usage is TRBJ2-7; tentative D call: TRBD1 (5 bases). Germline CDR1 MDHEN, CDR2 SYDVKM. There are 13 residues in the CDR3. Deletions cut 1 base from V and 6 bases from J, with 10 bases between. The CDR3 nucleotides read TGTGCCAGCAGTTTATCCGAGACAGTCGAGCAGTACTTC. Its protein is CASSLSETVEQYF.

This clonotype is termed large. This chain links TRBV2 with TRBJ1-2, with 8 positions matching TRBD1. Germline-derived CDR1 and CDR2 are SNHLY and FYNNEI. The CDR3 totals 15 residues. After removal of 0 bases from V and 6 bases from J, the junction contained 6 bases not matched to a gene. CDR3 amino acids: CASSEARTGWNGYTF. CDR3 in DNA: TGTGCCAGCAGTGAAGCTAGGACAGGGTGGAATGGCTACACCTTC.

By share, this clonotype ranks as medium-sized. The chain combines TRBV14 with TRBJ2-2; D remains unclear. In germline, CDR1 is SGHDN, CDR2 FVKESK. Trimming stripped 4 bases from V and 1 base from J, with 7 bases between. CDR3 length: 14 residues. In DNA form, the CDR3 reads TGTGCCAGCAGCCTAAGACAGAACACCGGGGAGCTGTTTTTT. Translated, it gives CASSLRQNTGELFF.

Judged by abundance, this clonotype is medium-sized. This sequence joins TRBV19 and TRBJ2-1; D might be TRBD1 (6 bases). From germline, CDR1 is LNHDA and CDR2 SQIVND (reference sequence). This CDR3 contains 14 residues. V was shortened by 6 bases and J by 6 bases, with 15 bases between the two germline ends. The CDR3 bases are TGTGCCAGTAGCCAGGGGTGGGCGGGCAATGAGCAGTTCTTC. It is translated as CASSQGWAGNEQFF. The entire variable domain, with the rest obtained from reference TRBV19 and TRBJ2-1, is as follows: DGGITQSPKYLFRKEGQNVTLSCEQNLNHDAMYWYRQDPGQGLRLIYYSQIVNDFQKGDIAEGYSVSREKKESFPLTVTSAQKNPTAFYLCASSQGWAGNEQFFGPGTRLTVL.